This T cell receptor (beta chain) was identified during a study of blood T cell repertoires in COVID-19. Germline CDR1 and CDR2: MRHNA and SNTAGT. Germline trimming cut 1 base from V and 4 bases from J; bases unmatched to any gene: 8. The CDR3 is 17 amino acids. The table came from immunoSEQ multiplex PCR; TCRdb's copy has only in-frame clones and leaves some out. Of fewer than 300,000 clones in the sample, 87% were seen once. Sequenced material: peripheral blood. The V call is TRBV6-4, the J call TRBJ2-7; 12 nucleotides agree with TRBD1. The receptor comes from a woman aged 40 to 49 who had recovered from COVID-19. This CDR3 is CASSDLAGQGAFYEQYF. In DNA form, the CDR3 reads TGTGCCAGCAGTGACTTGGCGGGACAGGGGGCTTTTTACGAGCAGTACTTC.